This note documents a single T cell receptor beta chain sequence. What it binds is not known. V lost 2 bases to trimming and J lost 5 bases; unmatched junction nucleotides: 8. This CDR3 contains 16 residues. Germline-derived CDR1 and CDR2 are SEHNR and FQNEAQ (reference sequence). The data stem from a study of T cells after yellow fever vaccination. About the study: Where fractions had low cell numbers, libraries were prepared from them with the SMART-Seq v4 Ultra Low Input RNA kit.

Via MiXCR, TCRdb re-called the 5' RACE reads, giving one row per CDR3 protein. In the table there are 450,000 to 600,000 distinct CDR3 sequences, 17% of which are singletons. The study, taken as a whole, reports: Reappearing after the booster were most of the clones from primary vaccination (roughly 96% CD4, 88% CD8). In FACS-sorted repertoires, abundant clonotypes from the bulk population could appear as contaminants.

The rearrangement joins TRBV7-9 to TRBJ1-1; TRBD1 matches at 10 bases. This receptor was taken from a man between 18 and 29 years old who received the YFV17D yellow fever vaccine. The sequences come from PBMCs, collected 5 to 6 days after the first yellow fever vaccination. The CDR3 loop reads CASSLPSGTGDTEAFF. The CDR3 DNA is TGTGCCAGCAGCTTACCCTCCGGGACAGGGGATACTGAAGCTTTCTTT. Variable domain in full (rest from reference TRBV7-9 and TRBJ1-1): DTGVSQNPRHKITKRGQNVTFRCDPISEHNRLYWYRQTLGQGPEFLTYFQNEAQLEKSRLLSDRFSAERPKGSFSTLEIQRTEQGDSAMYLCASSLPSGTGDTEAFFGQGTRLTVV.